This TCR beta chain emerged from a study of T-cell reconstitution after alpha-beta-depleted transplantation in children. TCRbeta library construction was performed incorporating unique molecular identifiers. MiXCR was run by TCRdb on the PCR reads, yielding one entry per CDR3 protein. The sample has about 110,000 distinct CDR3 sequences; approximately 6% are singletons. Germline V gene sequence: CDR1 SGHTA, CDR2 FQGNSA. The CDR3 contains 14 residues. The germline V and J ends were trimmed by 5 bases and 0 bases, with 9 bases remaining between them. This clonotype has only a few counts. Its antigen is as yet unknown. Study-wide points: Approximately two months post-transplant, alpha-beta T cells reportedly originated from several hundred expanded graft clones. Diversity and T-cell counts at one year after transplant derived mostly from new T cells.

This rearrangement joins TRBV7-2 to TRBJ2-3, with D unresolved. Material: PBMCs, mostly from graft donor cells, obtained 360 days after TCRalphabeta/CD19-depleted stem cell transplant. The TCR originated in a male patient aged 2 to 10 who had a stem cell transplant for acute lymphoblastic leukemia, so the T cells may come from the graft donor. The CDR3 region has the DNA TGTGCCAGCAGCCTCCCGACTAGCACAGATACGCAGTATTTT. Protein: CASSLPTSTDTQYF.